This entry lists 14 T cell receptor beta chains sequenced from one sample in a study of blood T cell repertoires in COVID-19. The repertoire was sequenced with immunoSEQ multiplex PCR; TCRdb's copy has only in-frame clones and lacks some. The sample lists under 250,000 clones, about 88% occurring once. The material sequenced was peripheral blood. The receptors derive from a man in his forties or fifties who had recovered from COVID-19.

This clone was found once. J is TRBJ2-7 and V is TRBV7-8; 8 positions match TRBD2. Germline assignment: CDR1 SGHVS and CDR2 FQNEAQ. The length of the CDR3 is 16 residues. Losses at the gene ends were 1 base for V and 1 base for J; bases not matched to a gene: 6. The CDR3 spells CASSLGGLVRSYEQYF. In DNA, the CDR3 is TGTGCCAGCAGCTTAGGGGGACTAGTTCGATCCTACGAGCAGTACTTC.

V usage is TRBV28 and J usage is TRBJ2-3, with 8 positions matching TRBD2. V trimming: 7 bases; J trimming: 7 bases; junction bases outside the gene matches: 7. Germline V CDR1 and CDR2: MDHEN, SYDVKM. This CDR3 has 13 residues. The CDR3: CASTSGTRNTQYF. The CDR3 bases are TGTGCCAGCACGAGCGGGACTAGGAATACGCAGTATTTT. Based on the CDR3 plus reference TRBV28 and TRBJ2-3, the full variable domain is DVKVTQSSRYLVKRTGEKVFLECVQDMDHENMFWYRQDPGLGLRLIYFSYDVKMKEKGDIPEGYSVSREKKERFSLILESASTNQTSMYLCASTSGTRNTQYFGPGTRLTVL.

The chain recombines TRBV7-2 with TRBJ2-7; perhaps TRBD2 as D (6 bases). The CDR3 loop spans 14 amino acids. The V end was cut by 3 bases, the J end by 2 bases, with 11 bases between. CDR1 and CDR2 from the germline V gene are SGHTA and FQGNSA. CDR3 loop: CASSFSSGAYEQYF. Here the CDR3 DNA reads TGTGCCAGCAGCTTTAGTAGCGGAGCCTACGAGCAGTACTTC.

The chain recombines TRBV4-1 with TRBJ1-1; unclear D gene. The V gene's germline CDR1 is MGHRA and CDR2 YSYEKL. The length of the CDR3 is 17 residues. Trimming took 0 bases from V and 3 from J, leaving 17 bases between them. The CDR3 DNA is TGCGCCAGCAGCCAAGATCGGGAGGGCGGGGTGGACACTGAAGCTTTCTTT. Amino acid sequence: CASSQDREGGVDTEAFF.

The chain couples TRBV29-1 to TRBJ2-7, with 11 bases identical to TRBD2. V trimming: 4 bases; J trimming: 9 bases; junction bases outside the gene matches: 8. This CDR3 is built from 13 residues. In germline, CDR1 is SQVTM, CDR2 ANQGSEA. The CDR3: CSVGLAGGPGQYF. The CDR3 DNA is TGCAGCGTTGGCCTAGCGGGAGGCCCAGGGCAGTACTTC.

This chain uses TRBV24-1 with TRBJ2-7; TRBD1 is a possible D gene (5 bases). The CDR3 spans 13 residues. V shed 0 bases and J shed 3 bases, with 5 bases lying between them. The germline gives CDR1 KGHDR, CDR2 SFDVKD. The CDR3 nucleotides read TGTGCCACCAGTGATTTGGACAGCTACGAGCAGTACTTC. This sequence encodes CATSDLDSYEQYF.

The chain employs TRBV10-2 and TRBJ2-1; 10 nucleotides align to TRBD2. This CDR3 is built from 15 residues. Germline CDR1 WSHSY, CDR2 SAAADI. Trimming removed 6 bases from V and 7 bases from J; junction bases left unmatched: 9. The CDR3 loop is CASSKAGGPRNEQFF. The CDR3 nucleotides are TGCGCCAGCAGCAAAGCGGGAGGGCCGCGTAATGAGCAGTTCTTC.

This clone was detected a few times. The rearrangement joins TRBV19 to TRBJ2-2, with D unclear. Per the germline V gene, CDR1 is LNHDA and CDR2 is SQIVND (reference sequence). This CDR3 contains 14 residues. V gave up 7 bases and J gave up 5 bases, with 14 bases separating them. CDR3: CASNLFAGTGELFF. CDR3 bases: TGTGCCAGTAACCTATTCGCAGGTACCGGGGAGCTGTTTTTT.

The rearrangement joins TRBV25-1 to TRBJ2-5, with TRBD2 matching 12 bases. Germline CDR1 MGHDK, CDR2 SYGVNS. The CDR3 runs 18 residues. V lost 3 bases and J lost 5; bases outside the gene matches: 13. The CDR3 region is CASSDRDRGLAGYETQYF. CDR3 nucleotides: TGTGCCAGCAGTGACCGGGACAGGGGACTAGCGGGTTACGAGACCCAGTACTTC.

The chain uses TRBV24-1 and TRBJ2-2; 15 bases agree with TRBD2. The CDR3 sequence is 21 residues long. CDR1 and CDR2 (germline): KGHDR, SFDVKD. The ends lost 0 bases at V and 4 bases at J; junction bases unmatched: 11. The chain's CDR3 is CATSDLSAAGTSGRRTGELFF. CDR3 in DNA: TGTGCCACCAGTGATTTGAGCGCTGCCGGGACTAGCGGGAGGCGCACCGGGGAGCTGTTTTTT.

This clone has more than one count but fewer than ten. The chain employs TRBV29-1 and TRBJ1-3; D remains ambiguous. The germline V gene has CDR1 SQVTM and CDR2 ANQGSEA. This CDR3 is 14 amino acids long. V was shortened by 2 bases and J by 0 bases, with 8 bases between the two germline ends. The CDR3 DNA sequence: TGCAGCGTTGAATACCGGGACTCTGGAAACACCATATATTTT. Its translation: CSVEYRDSGNTIYF.

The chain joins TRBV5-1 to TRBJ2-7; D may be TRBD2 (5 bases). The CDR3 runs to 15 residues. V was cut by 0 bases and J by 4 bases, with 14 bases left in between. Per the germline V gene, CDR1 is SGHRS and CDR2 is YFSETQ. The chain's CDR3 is CASSLVASHRYEQYF. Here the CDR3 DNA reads TGCGCCAGCAGCTTGGTGGCTAGCCATCGGTACGAGCAGTACTTC.

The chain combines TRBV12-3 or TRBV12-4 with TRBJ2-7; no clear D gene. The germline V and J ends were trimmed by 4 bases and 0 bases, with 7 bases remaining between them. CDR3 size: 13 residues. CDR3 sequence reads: CASSYRSSYEQYF. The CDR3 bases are TGTGCCAGCAGTTATAGGAGCTCCTACGAGCAGTACTTC.

The CDR3 region is CASSRTRALGNEQFF. In DNA, the CDR3 is TGCGCCAGCAGCCGAACTAGAGCTCTGGGCAATGAGCAGTTCTTC. The chain couples TRBV10-1 to TRBJ2-1, with D possibly TRBD2 on 5 matching bases. Trimming shortened V by 6 bases and J by 6 bases, and 18 bases separated the two germline ends. The CDR3 consists of 15 residues. Germline CDR1 is WNHNN and CDR2 is SYGVQD (reference sequence).